This T cell receptor (beta chain) was found in a study of blood T cell repertoires in COVID-19 (dated by TCRdb to the early 2020s). Regarding the study in general: Samples from collaborators originated in the United States, Italy and Spain and spanned both the acute and convalescent phases of COVID-19. The prospective study material was composed of cDNA or gDNA derived from T cells, B-cell-depleted T cells, or PBMCs. Subjects who had been exposed to COVID-19, were actively infected with it, or had recovered from it provided the deeply sampled blood TCRbeta repertoires that made up the dataset. The repertoires were released in a freely available public database meant as a resource for research on the immune response to SARS-CoV-2. Samples were obtained from the ongoing ImmuneRACE study (first 160 participants) and from 1,200 or so subjects provided by 6 global collaborators. Nearly every sample came with metadata listing a de-identified subject ID, COVID-19 status, age in years and sex. Where available, HLA class I and class II types were taken from metadata supplied by the sample provider and were not determined by assay-based typing. Here is what the overall study found, with its caveats: Clinical and demographic metadata were provided uncurated, with the amount varying by source and participant.

As to this clone: The antigen it binds to is not known. One base away there is no much larger clone; base qualities are not given.

Collaborating institutions collected whole blood in K2EDTA tubes following their own protocols. For TCRbeta analysis, collaborators shipped samples in one of three forms: frozen whole blood, isolated PBMCs, or DNA extracted from either of those sample types. TCRbeta CDR3 regions were amplified from genomic DNA using the immunoSEQ Assay, a bias-controlled multiplex PCR. The source study handled its data this way. The number of nucleated cells in each sample was estimated by amplification of reference gene primers within the assay. Sequence reads were collapsed and filtered to measure the absolute abundance of every unique TCRbeta CDR3 rearrangement. For each sample, productive Simpson clonality was calculated as the square root of Simpson's diversity index over productive rearrangements. Entries here come from immuneACCESS through TCRdb and include only in-frame sequences with V and J called. Some clones fail to appear in such tables; in the studies checked, an unresolved V gene covers under half of the shortfall, and the cause of the remainder is unknown. The DNA gave D and trimming, while V, J and clone size come from that table. This sample holds roughly 100,000 clones; roughly 79% were observed only once. Around a tenth of the sample rests with the top ten.

The trim is 4 bases for V and 0 bases for J, with a gap of 8 bases between the germline ends. As encoded in the germline V gene, CDR1 is SGHRS while CDR2 is YFSETQ. The CDR3 covers 14 residues, taking in both the cysteine and the phenylalanine. The read is trimmed to its CDR3 DNA, 42 bases read in frame from base 1. The TCR comes from a woman in her 70s with acute or convalescent COVID-19. The rearrangement combines TRBV5-1 with TRBJ1-3; the D gene lacks a confident call. The specimen sequenced was peripheral blood. The DNA reads as follows: TGCGCCAGCAGCCCGGGGATCTCTGGAAACACCATATATTTT. Its protein product is CASSPGISGNTIYF.